Following are 19 T cell receptor beta chains from one sample sequenced in a study of blood T cells in healthy people across ages. A sample-barcoded 5' primer and a J-beta primer mix were used in a second PCR of roughly 7 to 12 cycles. MiXCR, run by TCRdb on the 5' RACE reads, gives a single entry per CDR3 protein. The table records roughly 1.6 million distinct CDR3 sequences, around 35% of them present only once. The sequenced sample was blood. The receptors shown here come from a woman under 40 in good health.

In regard to this clonotype: One junction end does not reproduce the germline sequence, and a read error may be involved. J is TRBJ2-7 and V is TRBV20-1; D might be TRBD1 or TRBD2, each matching 5 bases. The CDR3 covers 13 residues. The germline V gene has CDR1 DFQATT and CDR2 SNEGSKA (reference sequence). The DNA of the CDR3 is TGCAGTGCTGGAGATTTTCGGGGCCACGAGCAGTACTTC. Protein product: CSAGDFRGHEQYF.

The chain carries TRBV6-6 and TRBJ2-7; maybe TRBD1 (6 bases). This CDR3 region has 15 residues. Deletions cut 5 bases from V and 0 bases from J, with 14 bases between. Germline CDR1 is MNHNY and CDR2 is SVGAGI (reference sequence). DNA of the CDR3: TGTGCCAGCAGTCAAGCAGGGGTAGGCTCCTACGAGCAGTACTTC. It yields the protein CASSQAGVGSYEQYF.

The DNA for the CDR3 is TGTGCCAGCAGCGAATCCGACGGGAAAGACTTGGGGTCACCCCTCCACTTT. Translated, it gives CASSESDGKDLGSPLHF. The chain recombines TRBV7-9 with TRBJ1-6; D is undetermined. V lost 5 bases to trimming and J lost 10 bases, with 24 bases between them. The germline V gene has CDR1 SEHNR and CDR2 FQNEAQ (reference sequence). The CDR3 is made up of 17 amino acids.

This chain joins TRBV4-2 and TRBJ2-1, with D perhaps TRBD2 (6 bases). Germline CDR1 reads LGHNA; CDR2 reads YNFKEQ. V was trimmed by 0 bases and J by 6 bases, leaving 12 bases between them. This CDR3 has 15 residues. CDR3 amino acids: CASSQEGTRFNEQFF. The CDR3 coding sequence is TGTGCCAGCAGCCAAGAGGGGACTCGGTTCAATGAGCAGTTCTTC.

The chain has TRBV28 and TRBJ2-5; 8 positions agree with TRBD2. The DNA end lines up better with TRBJ2-7; the J call may be wrong. Germline V lookup: CDR1 MDHEN, CDR2 SYDVKM. CDR3 size: 17 residues. CDR3 DNA: TGTGCCAGCAGTTCCACCATAGCGGGGAAGTGGGTCTACGAGCAGTACTTC. It is translated as CASSSTIAGKWVYEQYF.

The rearrangement joins TRBV28 to TRBJ1-1, with 11 bases matching TRBD1. The germline V gene encodes CDR1 MDHEN and CDR2 SYDVKM. With 5 bases clipped from V and 5 bases from J, the junction kept 7 bases outside the gene matches. This CDR3 has 15 amino acids. The CDR3 bases are TGTGCCAGCAGTCCTTCCGGGACAGGGGGTACTGAAGCTTTCTTT. It codes for CASSPSGTGGTEAFF.

Note on this clonotype: An end of the junction does not agree with germline; a read error may underlie this. The chain links TRBV28 to TRBJ1-6, with 9 bases lining up with TRBD1. The CDR3 covers 20 residues. CDR1 is MDHEN, CDR2 SYDVKM, per germline. CDR3 residues: CACSSPKRTGESSYNSPLHF. CDR3 bases: TGTGCCTGCAGCTCACCGAAAAGGACAGGGGAGAGCTCCTATAATTCACCCCTCCACTTT.

This clonotype was counted only a few times. This chain connects TRBV7-9 to TRBJ2-1; TRBD2 matches 8 bases. Germline values: CDR1 SEHNR, CDR2 FQNEAQ (reference sequence). Trimming removed 10 bases from V and 3 bases from J; junction bases left unmatched: 5. The CDR3 is 13 residues long. CDR3 sequence (DNA): TGTGCCACGCTAGCGGGTATCTACAATGAGCAGTTCTTC. As protein: CATLAGIYNEQFF.

This clonotype was seen a few times. V and J are TRBV5-1 and TRBJ2-3; TRBD2 matches 9 bases. Germline CDR1 and CDR2: SGHRS and YFSETQ. The J segment lost 4 bases and the V segment lost 4 bases, leaving 4 bases of the junction unmatched. The CDR3 is 14 amino acids. CDR3 nucleotides: TGCGCCAGCAGCACCGGGACTAGCCCAGATACGCAGTATTTT. The encoded protein is CASSTGTSPDTQYF.

The chain couples TRBV2 to TRBJ2-1, with TRBD1 as a possible D gene (5 bases). Trimming removed 5 bases at V and 2 bases at J, with 13 bases between. Germline CDR1 is SNHLY and CDR2 is FYNNEI. The CDR3 consists of 15 residues. The CDR3 DNA follows: TGTGCCAGCAGTTTGGAGACAGCGACCTACAATGAGCAGTTCTTC. Translated, it gives CASSLETATYNEQFF.

The chain carries TRBV6-5 and TRBJ2-7; D possibly corresponds to TRBD2 (5 bases). The germline gives CDR1 MNHEY, CDR2 SVGAGI. Trimming pared 0 bases from V and 2 bases from J, leaving 11 bases between. This CDR3 region has 15 residues. The CDR3 nucleotides read TGTGCCAGCAGTTACTCGATGTCGGGAACCTACGAGCAGTACTTC. Translation: CASSYSMSGTYEQYF.

The rearrangement uses TRBV7-8 and TRBJ2-2, with 12 bases identical to TRBD2. V dropped 5 bases and J dropped 5; count of bases not matched to a gene: 9. Germline V gives CDR1 SGHVS, CDR2 FQNEAQ. This CDR3 is 17 amino acids long. As DNA, the CDR3 is TGTGCCAGCAGCACGGGAGGGACTAGCGGGTATACCGGGGAGCTGTTTTTT. Encoded protein: CASSTGGTSGYTGELFF.

In its sample, this clonotype was seen a few times. This sequence joins TRBV5-1 and TRBJ2-3; 8 bases are shared with TRBD1. The CDR3 covers 15 residues. The germline V gene encodes CDR1 SGHRS and CDR2 YFSETQ. Trimming at V came to 0 bases and at J to 6 bases, leaving 6 bases not matched to a gene. The CDR3 sequence: CASSLDRGSWDTQYF. The CDR3, as DNA: TGCGCCAGCAGCTTGGACAGGGGGTCTTGGGATACGCAGTATTTT.

V gene TRBV6-2 or TRBV6-3 combines with J gene TRBJ1-6; D is unclear. V lost 2 bases and J 7 bases, leaving 9 bases between the germline ends. From germline, CDR1 is MNHEY and CDR2 SVGEGT. This CDR3 comprises 14 residues. CDR3 sequence reads: CASSYLDGNSPLHF. The DNA of the CDR3 is TGTGCCAGCAGTTACCTGGACGGGAATTCACCCCTCCACTTT.

V gene TRBV6-1 combines with J gene TRBJ2-6; 12 bases are shared with TRBD1. Germline CDR1 is MNHNS and CDR2 is SASEGT. The CDR3 is 18 amino acids. Trimming removed 6 bases from V and 2 bases from J; junction bases left unmatched: 8. Here the CDR3 reads CASRPSGTGGAGANVLTF. CDR3 DNA: TGTGCCAGCAGGCCATCCGGGACAGGGGGCGCTGGGGCCAACGTCCTGACTTTC.

This clonotype was counted a few times. V is TRBV7-3 and J is TRBJ1-1, with 7 positions matching TRBD1. This CDR3 has 13 residues. J was trimmed by 4 bases and V by 4 bases; bases with no gene match: 3. The germline CDR1 and CDR2 sequences are SGHTA and FQGTGA. CDR3 protein: CASSSRQGTEAFF. The CDR3 region has the DNA TGTGCCAGCAGCTCACGACAGGGCACTGAAGCTTTCTTT.

This chain joins TRBV28 and TRBJ1-2; 9 nucleotides align to TRBD1. The length of the CDR3 is 15 residues. Germline assignment: CDR1 MDHEN and CDR2 SYDVKM. Unmatched junction bases numbered 8, after V lost 2 bases and J lost 7 bases. The chain's CDR3 is CASSLTRQGVRGYTF. CDR3 DNA: TGTGCCAGCAGTTTAACCAGACAGGGGGTACGTGGCTACACCTTC.

The rearrangement joins TRBV20-1 to TRBJ1-1; no definite D call. The CDR3 loop spans 14 amino acids. Trimming cost V 2 bases and J 2 bases, with 12 bases left between them. Germline V gene sequence: CDR1 DFQATT, CDR2 SNEGSKA (reference sequence). In nucleotides, the CDR3 is TGCAGTGCTAGAAACCTTCGAGAAAACACTGAAGCTTTCTTT. Translating it yields CSARNLRENTEAFF.

This rearrangement joins TRBV11-2 to TRBJ2-3; 14 bases fit TRBD2. There are 17 residues in the CDR3. J lost 6 bases, V lost 5 bases, and 10 bases had no gene match. Per germline, CDR1 SGHAT and CDR2 FQNNGV. CDR3 coding DNA: TGTGCCAGCAGCCCTGAGACTAGCGGGGGGGCGTGGGATACGCAGTATTTT. The encoded protein is CASSPETSGGAWDTQYF. Full variable domain (remainder filled in from reference TRBV11-2 and TRBJ2-3): EAGVAQSPRYKIIEKRQSVAFWCNPISGHATLYWYQQILGQGPKLLIQFQNNGVVDDSQLPKDRFSAERLKGVDSTLKIQPAKLEDSAVYLCASSPETSGGAWDTQYFGPGTRLTVL.